This TCR beta chain was retrieved from a study of cytomegalovirus exposure and HLA in healthy donors. The CDR3 totals 16 residues. CDR1 is SGHRS and CDR2 is YFSETQ in the germline V gene. V was pared by 1 base and J by 7 bases, with 15 bases between. The PCR had 60 Vbeta and 13 Jbeta primers. Method: immunoSEQ multiplex PCR; TCRdb's copy keeps in-frame clones and lacks some. The sample lists some 210,000 clones; 75% to 90% were seen once. General study results and limits: What a later analysis reportedly showed was that an Asian-associated ancestry cluster had fewer N-insertions than the approximately 700-donor mean. Investigators reported approximately 170 TCR beta chains as tied to cytomegalovirus. CMV antigen specificity was confirmed in vitro for a few CMV-associated chains.

About this clone itself: Its antigen remains unidentified.

Sequencing was carried out using PBMCs. The TCR was taken from a man under 40 in good health and CMV-seronegative. The chain combines TRBV5-1 with TRBJ1-6, with D possibly matching TRBD1 (6 bases). This CDR3 is CASSLYAGAKNSPLHF. Written as DNA, the CDR3 is TGCGCCAGCAGCTTGTATGCAGGGGCAAAGAATTCACCCCTCCACTTT.